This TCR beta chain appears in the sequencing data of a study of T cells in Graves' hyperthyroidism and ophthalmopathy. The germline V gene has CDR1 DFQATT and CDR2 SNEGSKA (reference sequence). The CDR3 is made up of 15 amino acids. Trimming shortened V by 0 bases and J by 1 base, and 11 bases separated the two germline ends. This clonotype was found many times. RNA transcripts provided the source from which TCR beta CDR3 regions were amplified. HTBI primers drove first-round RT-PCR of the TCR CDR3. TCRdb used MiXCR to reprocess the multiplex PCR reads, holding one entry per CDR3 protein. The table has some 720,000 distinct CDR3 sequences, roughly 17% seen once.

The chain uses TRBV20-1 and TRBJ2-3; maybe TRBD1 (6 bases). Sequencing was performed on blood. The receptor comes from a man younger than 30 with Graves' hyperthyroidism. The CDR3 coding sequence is TGCAGTGCTAGAGATCCGACAGGTGGCACAGATACGCAGTATTTT. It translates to CSARDPTGGTDTQYF.